Listed below are T cell receptor beta chains from one sample, sequenced in a study of cytomegalovirus exposure and HLA in healthy donors. Only in-frame clones appear in the TCRdb table, and some are missing; sequencing was by immunoSEQ multiplex PCR. This sample has a few hundred thousand clones, with 80% to 90% found just once. The material sequenced was PBMCs. Every receptor here comes from a man aged 25-40 years in good health and CMV-seronegative. Both conserved end residues are part of each CDR3.

TRBV14 CASSLRSVPSIEKLFF
TRBV5-5 CASSTWPGQLPGYTF
TRBV5-1 CASSRGQGGEKLFF
TRBV9 CASSVGSGGQYEQYF
TRBV19 CASRTTGNNSPLHF
TRBV6-6 CASSYSFGQKERLFF
TRBV6-5 CATSRGDGYEQYF
TRBV6-1 CASSEAFSYTYEQYF
TRBV6-5 CASSPRGDNSPLHF
TRBV19 CASRADRGRSTGELFF
TRBV27 CASSPLPIYEQYF
TRBV7-3 CASSSHRSRGDTGELFF
TRBV9 CASRAGTQLNYGYTF
TRBV6-5 CASRREGYNSPLHF
TRBV5-4 CASSPTGGNTEAFF
TRBV7-2 CASSFAGARPADTQYF
TRBV5-6 CASSLIAGPYEQYF
TRBV6-5 CASSWPGTSLTDTQYF
TRBV5-1 CASSFGTSGWAQYF
TRBV7-9 CASSPPGGRYEQYF
TRBV7-2 CASSLAPQGQQGEQYF
TRBV6-6 CASSYEASHYEQYF
TRBV4-3 CASSQYTQGAYEQYF
TRBV7-2 CASSLKRGGTQYF
TRBV5-8 CASSLSLGSQGGQPQHF
TRBV9 CASSGSGGTTYEQYF
TRBV19 CASSMGGMNTEAFF
TRBV5-1 CASSSGQGEGYTF
TRBV5-8 CASSLPGQVAMGNQPQHF
TRBV13 CASSQQTSAIFTDTQYF
TRBV19 CASSPSGGANEQFF
TRBV13 CASSPRDRDHEQYF
TRBV9 CASSVGRNYGYTF
TRBV7-2 CASSQTRTGVGYTF
TRBV29-1 CSGIGGDGYTF
TRBV9 CASSVGTGGEKLFF
TRBV4-2 CASSQGGTGRSSYEQYF
TRBV19 CASSMKTGRRETQYF
TRBV19 CASIPAGTGYGYTF